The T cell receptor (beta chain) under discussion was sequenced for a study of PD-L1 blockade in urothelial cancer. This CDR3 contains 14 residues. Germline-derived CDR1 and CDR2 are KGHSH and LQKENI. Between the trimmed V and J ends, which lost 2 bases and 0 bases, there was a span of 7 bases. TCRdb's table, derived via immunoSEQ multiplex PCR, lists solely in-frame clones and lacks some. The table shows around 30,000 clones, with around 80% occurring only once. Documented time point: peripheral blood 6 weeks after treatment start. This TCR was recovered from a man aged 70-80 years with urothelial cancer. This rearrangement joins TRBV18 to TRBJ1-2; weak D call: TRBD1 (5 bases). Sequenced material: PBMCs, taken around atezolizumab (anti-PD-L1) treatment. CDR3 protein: CASSPSGSNYGYTF. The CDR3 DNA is TGTGCCAGCTCACCATCAGGGTCTAACTATGGCTACACCTTC.